The rows below give T cell receptor beta chains drawn from one sample of a study of shared clonotypes between healthy human individuals. TCRdb keeps only in-frame clones here, not all; method: immunoSEQ multiplex PCR. The sample includes about 2.2 million clones, 85% to 95% seen only once; the top ten take more than 1.5%. Sequencing was performed on naive CD8+ T cells from PBMCs. The receptors stem from a man aged 18 to 30 in good health. Some clones in this sample may be carry-over from other donors' samples. CDR3s include the opening cysteine and the closing phenylalanine or tryptophan. D genes are given only for firm matches. Some rows have no size entry. The others give once, few or many, or a class for an expanded clone.

d_call,j_call,clone_size,v_call,cdr3_nt,cdr3_aa
-,TRBJ2-5,-,TRBV27,TGTGCCAGCAGCCCTGGCCAGGGGGAGACCCAGTACTTC,CASSPGQGETQYF
TRBD1,TRBJ2-2,-,TRBV19,TGTGCCACTCTAAGGGGGCCTCCGAACACCGGGGAGCTGTTTTTT,CATLRGPPNTGELFF
TRBD2,TRBJ2-7,-,TRBV19,TGTGCCAGTAGTATAGGGGGGGAGGGCGTGGAAAAGGAGCAGTACTTC,CASSIGGEGVEKEQYF
-,TRBJ1-2,-,TRBV4-1,TGCGCCAGCAGCCAAGTTTCAGGGAACTATGGCTACACCTTC,CASSQVSGNYGYTF
TRBD1,TRBJ1-4,-,TRBV4-2,TGTGCCAGCAGCCAGGGAACTAAAGACCGGGACAGGGATGAAAAACTGTTTTTT,CASSQGTKDRDRDEKLFF
TRBD1,TRBJ1-5,-,TRBV5-6,TGTGCCAGCAGCTTGGGGACAGGGCATTCTCAGCCCCAGCATTTT,CASSLGTGHSQPQHF
-,TRBJ1-3,-,TRBV30,TGTGCCTGGAGGGGGCCGGGGAACACCATATATTTT,CAWRGPGNTIYF
TRBD2,TRBJ2-1,-,TRBV2,TGTGCCAGCAGCCCGAGCGGGAGAAGGGCCCTGAGGACCTACAATGAGCAGTTCTTC,CASSPSGRRALRTYNEQFF
-,TRBJ2-5,-,TRBV7-8,TGTGCCAGCAGCTTAGCGGCCGAGACCCAGTACTTC,CASSLAAETQYF
-,TRBJ2-2,-,TRBV27,TGTGCCAGCAGTTTTAGTCCAGGGGTGAACACCGGGGAGCTGTTTTTT,CASSFSPGVNTGELFF
TRBD2,TRBJ2-4,-,TRBV28,TGTGCCAGCAGTTTTTGGGGAACCCCGGGGGGCAAAAACATTCAGTACTTC,CASSFWGTPGGKNIQYF
-,TRBJ1-3,-,TRBV7-9,TGTGCCAGCAGCGAAGGAAACACCATATATTTT,CASSEGNTIYF
TRBD1,TRBJ1-2,-,TRBV9,TGTGCCAGCAGCGTAGGGACAGGATATGGCTACACCTTC,CASSVGTGYGYTF
-,TRBJ2-7,once,TRBV6-5,TGTGCCAACAGTGAGTTATATGGAACCTACGAGCAGTACTTC,CANSELYGTYEQYF
TRBD1,TRBJ2-7,-,TRBV7-8,TGTGCCAGCAGCTCTCGACAGGGAGTGGGGGAGCAGTACTTC,CASSSRQGVGEQYF
-,TRBJ1-2,once,TRBV27,TGTGCCAGCAGTTCTCGAGCCGGGTCCAACTATGGCTACACCTTC,CASSSRAGSNYGYTF
TRBD2,TRBJ2-1,once,TRBV7-6,TGTGCCAGCAGCTTCGAAGCGGGAGGGTACAATGAGCAGTTCTTC,CASSFEAGGYNEQFF
-,TRBJ2-1,-,TRBV7-9,TGTGCCAGCCAACTGGCCGGCAATGAGCAGTTCTTC,CASQLAGNEQFF
TRBD2,TRBJ2-5,-,TRBV4-1,TGCGCCAGCAGCCAAGTACTAGCGGACCAAGAGACCCAGTACTTC,CASSQVLADQETQYF
-,TRBJ1-4,once,TRBV7-9,TGTGCCAGCAGCGGGCGGGACGGTGATAATGAAAAACTGTTTTTT,CASSGRDGDNEKLFF
-,TRBJ2-1,-,TRBV6-1,TGTGCCAGCAGTGAATTAGTTTACAATGAGCAGTTCTTC,CASSELVYNEQFF
-,TRBJ2-7,-,TRBV5-6,TGTGCCAGCAGCTTTTGGCCCACCTACGAGCAGTACTTC,CASSFWPTYEQYF
-,TRBJ1-2,-,TRBV6-5,TGTGCCAGCAGTCTTAGGACCGGGGGGGCCTATGGCTACACCTTC,CASSLRTGGAYGYTF
-,TRBJ2-7,-,TRBV5-5,TGTGCCAGCAGCTTGGCCGCAGGGACCTCCTACGAGCAGTACTTC,CASSLAAGTSYEQYF
-,TRBJ1-3,-,TRBV27,TGTGCCAGCAGTTTCGGGGGCTCTGGAAACACCATATATTTT,CASSFGGSGNTIYF
-,TRBJ1-2,few,TRBV30,TGTGCCTGGAGTGTACAAGGGAGGGCATATGGCTACACCTTC,CAWSVQGRAYGYTF
-,TRBJ2-1,-,TRBV7-9,TGTGCCAGCAGCTTAGCGACGGGGGTCGATGAGCAGTTCTTC,CASSLATGVDEQFF
-,TRBJ1-5,-,TRBV27,TGTGCCAGCAGGGCTCGGACGGGTAATCAGCCCCAGCATTTT,CASRARTGNQPQHF
-,TRBJ2-7,-,TRBV7-9,TGTGCCAGCAGCTTAGGGGGGCTAGCGAAAGACGAGCAGTACTTC,CASSLGGLAKDEQYF
TRBD1,TRBJ2-7,-,TRBV6-1,TGTGCCAGCAGTCCCCTGACAGGGCGTGAGCAGTACTTC,CASSPLTGREQYF
-,TRBJ2-7,-,TRBV5-1,TGCGCCAGCAGCTTCACGGGCGAACCCACCTACGAGCAGTACTTC,CASSFTGEPTYEQYF
TRBD2,TRBJ2-7,-,TRBV7-6,TGTGCCAGCAGCTATTTAGCGGGGTCGTACGAGCAGTACTTC,CASSYLAGSYEQYF
TRBD2,TRBJ2-7,-,TRBV6-1,TGTGCCAGCAGTCTAAAATATTCGGGGGGGTACGAGCAGTACTTC,CASSLKYSGGYEQYF
TRBD1,TRBJ2-7,-,TRBV6-4,TGTGCCAGCAGTGACCGGACAGGGGGCACCCCGTACGAGCAGTACTTC,CASSDRTGGTPYEQYF
-,TRBJ2-3,-,TRBV5-1,TGCGCCAGCGGTTCCTCAGATACGCAGTATTTT,CASGSSDTQYF
-,TRBJ2-7,once,TRBV9,TGTGCCAGCAGCGTAGGGACACGTTCCTACGAGCAGTACTTC,CASSVGTRSYEQYF
-,TRBJ2-7,-,TRBV4-3,TGCGCCAGCAGCCAAGGGACGGAAATCTACGAGCAGTACTTC,CASSQGTEIYEQYF
TRBD2,TRBJ2-1,-,TRBV14,TGTGCCAGCAGTCGTGGTAGCGGGGGGTACAATGAGCAGTTCTTC,CASSRGSGGYNEQFF
-,TRBJ1-2,-,TRBV6-5,TGTGCCAGCAGTCCGGAGACAGGCTACTATGGCTACACCTTC,CASSPETGYYGYTF
-,TRBJ2-3,-,TRBV6-1,TGTGCCAGCAGTGATCCTTTTTGGGAGGAGAGCACAGATACGCAGTATTTT,CASSDPFWEESTDTQYF
-,TRBJ1-5,once,TRBV28,TGTGCCAGCAGTCCCCTCCTCGGCTATAGCAATCAGCCCCAGCATTTT,CASSPLLGYSNQPQHF
-,TRBJ2-7,once,TRBV30,TGTGCCTGGAGCTCAGGGTACGAGCAGTACTTC,CAWSSGYEQYF
-,TRBJ1-5,-,TRBV7-8,TGTGCCAGCAGCTTAGCCCCTGGCGGGAATCAGCCCCAGCATTTT,CASSLAPGGNQPQHF
-,TRBJ2-3,-,TRBV6-6,TGTGCCAGCAGCTACGGGGGACAGACAGATACGCAGTATTTT,CASSYGGQTDTQYF